The rows below give T cell receptor beta chains drawn from one sample of a study of T cells after yellow fever vaccination. TCRdb used MiXCR to reprocess the 5' RACE reads, holding one entry per CDR3 protein. The repertoire holds a few hundred thousand distinct CDR3 sequences, about a sixth seen once, with about 18% in the top ten. The source was PBMCs, collected about 5 days after the first yellow fever vaccination. These receptors were collected from a man younger than 30 who received the YFV17D yellow fever vaccine. Both conserved end residues are part of each CDR3. Fields, in order: J gene, V gene, clone size, D gene, CDR3 DNA, CDR3 protein. A D gene is named only where the DNA matches it firmly. Clone size appears in some rows only: once, few, many, or a class for an expanded clone.

J gene: TRBJ2-5; V gene: TRBV4-2; clone size: -; D gene: -; CDR3 DNA: TGTGCCAGCGGCCCCGGGCAGGGGGAGACCCAGTACTTC; CDR3 protein: CASGPGQGETQYF
J gene: TRBJ1-5; V gene: TRBV28; clone size: -; D gene: -; CDR3 DNA: TGTGCCAACAGGGACGATGGCAAGCCCCAGCATTTT; CDR3 protein: CANRDDGKPQHF
J gene: TRBJ2-1; V gene: TRBV4-1; clone size: -; D gene: -; CDR3 DNA: TGCGCCAGCAGCCAGCACGGGACGAGCTTTGAGCGGCAGTTCTTC; CDR3 protein: CASSQHGTSFERQFF
J gene: TRBJ1-2; V gene: TRBV29-1; clone size: -; D gene: TRBD1; CDR3 DNA: TGCAGCGTCTTTTCGACGGCAGGGGGAGCTAACTATGGCTACACCTTC; CDR3 protein: CSVFSTAGGANYGYTF
J gene: TRBJ1-1; V gene: TRBV7-9; clone size: -; D gene: -; CDR3 DNA: TGTGCCAGCAGCCCCCTTTGGGAGGCGGGCACTGAAGCTTTCTTT; CDR3 protein: CASSPLWEAGTEAFF
J gene: TRBJ2-3; V gene: TRBV24-1; clone size: few; D gene: -; CDR3 DNA: TGTGCCACCAGTGATTTGCCCGGACAGAGCACAGATACGCAGTATTTT; CDR3 protein: CATSDLPGQSTDTQYF
J gene: TRBJ2-1; V gene: TRBV7-2; clone size: -; D gene: TRBD1; CDR3 DNA: TGTGCCAGCAGCCGGACAGGGCCCTACAATGAGCAGTTCTTC; CDR3 protein: CASSRTGPYNEQFF
J gene: TRBJ2-7; V gene: TRBV7-2; clone size: few; D gene: -; CDR3 DNA: TGTGCCAGCAGCTCCGGGGTAAGCCCGTCTTACGAGCAGTACTTC; CDR3 protein: CASSSGVSPSYEQYF
J gene: TRBJ2-3; V gene: TRBV2; clone size: -; D gene: TRBD2; CDR3 DNA: TGTGCCAGCAGTGCCCGGGGGGGCAGGTCGACAGATACGCAGTATTTT; CDR3 protein: CASSARGGRSTDTQYF
J gene: TRBJ2-3; V gene: TRBV6-5; clone size: few; D gene: -; CDR3 DNA: TGTGCCAGCAGTTACTCGGAACTTACAGATACGCAGTATTTT; CDR3 protein: CASSYSELTDTQYF
J gene: TRBJ2-7; V gene: TRBV12-3/TRBV12-4; clone size: -; D gene: -; CDR3 DNA: TGTGCCAGCAGTTTAGACGGGGCGAGATCCGAGCAGTACTTC; CDR3 protein: CASSLDGARSEQYF
J gene: TRBJ1-2; V gene: TRBV5-4; clone size: few; D gene: -; CDR3 DNA: TGTGCCAGCAGCTTTTCAGGGGCCTTCTATGGCTACACCTTC; CDR3 protein: CASSFSGAFYGYTF
J gene: TRBJ1-2; V gene: TRBV5-4; clone size: once; D gene: -; CDR3 DNA: TGTGCCAGCAGCTTGTCAGGGGCCGGCTATGGCTACACCTTC; CDR3 protein: CASSLSGAGYGYTF
J gene: TRBJ2-5; V gene: TRBV10-3; clone size: -; D gene: -; CDR3 DNA: TGTGCCATCAGTGCGGGAAATGCGGAGACCCAGTACTTC; CDR3 protein: CAISAGNAETQYF
J gene: TRBJ2-5; V gene: TRBV19; clone size: few; D gene: TRBD2; CDR3 DNA: TGTGCCAGTACCCCGGGACTAGCGGGGTTTTCCACGGAGACCCAGTACTTC; CDR3 protein: CASTPGLAGFSTETQYF
J gene: TRBJ1-2; V gene: TRBV29-1; clone size: -; D gene: TRBD1; CDR3 DNA: TGCAGCGGGATGGACAGGGACCCAGCTAACTATGGCTACACCTTC; CDR3 protein: CSGMDRDPANYGYTF
J gene: TRBJ2-3; V gene: TRBV4-3; clone size: few; D gene: TRBD1; CDR3 DNA: TGCGCCAGCAGCCACAGGGGGAACACAGATACGCAGTATTTT; CDR3 protein: CASSHRGNTDTQYF
J gene: TRBJ2-5; V gene: TRBV20-1; clone size: -; D gene: TRBD2; CDR3 DNA: TGCAGTGCCCTTACTAGCGACCAAGAGACCCAGTACTTC; CDR3 protein: CSALTSDQETQYF
J gene: TRBJ2-3; V gene: TRBV7-2; clone size: few; D gene: TRBD2; CDR3 DNA: TGTGCCACAAAAGGCGGGGGGGTTAGCACAGATACGCAGTATTTT; CDR3 protein: CATKGGGVSTDTQYF
J gene: TRBJ1-3; V gene: TRBV30; clone size: few; D gene: -; CDR3 DNA: TGTGCCTGGACCCTGGCGGGAGCCCCCTCTGGAAACACCATATATTTT; CDR3 protein: CAWTLAGAPSGNTIYF
J gene: TRBJ1-2; V gene: TRBV4-1; clone size: -; D gene: -; CDR3 DNA: TGCGCCAGCAGCCAAGATTCGTCAGGGGCGGGATATGGCTACACCTTC; CDR3 protein: CASSQDSSGAGYGYTF
J gene: TRBJ2-1; V gene: TRBV5-1; clone size: many; D gene: -; CDR3 DNA: TGCGCCAGCAGCCCCCCAGTTGGTGAGCAGTTCTTC; CDR3 protein: CASSPPVGEQFF
J gene: TRBJ1-2; V gene: TRBV7-3; clone size: many; D gene: TRBD1; CDR3 DNA: TGTGCCAGCAGCACGGACAGGGATTATGGCTACACCTTC; CDR3 protein: CASSTDRDYGYTF
J gene: TRBJ2-5; V gene: TRBV20-1; clone size: few; D gene: -; CDR3 DNA: TGCAGTATTGGGGGGTCTGAGACCCAGTACTTC; CDR3 protein: CSIGGSETQYF
J gene: TRBJ2-3; V gene: TRBV30; clone size: few; D gene: TRBD2; CDR3 DNA: TGTGCCTGGAGCGGACTAGCGGTTACAGATACGCAGTATTTT; CDR3 protein: CAWSGLAVTDTQYF
J gene: TRBJ1-1; V gene: TRBV28; clone size: few; D gene: -; CDR3 DNA: TGTGCCAGCAGTTTAAGGCCGGGATCGAACACTGAAGCTTTCTTT; CDR3 protein: CASSLRPGSNTEAFF
J gene: TRBJ2-3; V gene: TRBV7-2; clone size: -; D gene: TRBD2; CDR3 DNA: TGTGTCAGCAGCCTCGGACTAGCGGGGGCAGATACGCAGTATTTT; CDR3 protein: CVSSLGLAGADTQYF
J gene: TRBJ1-2; V gene: TRBV11-1; clone size: few; D gene: -; CDR3 DNA: TGTGCCAGCAGCTTTGGTGGGCAGTCCTATGGCTACACCTTC; CDR3 protein: CASSFGGQSYGYTF
J gene: TRBJ1-1; V gene: TRBV4-1; clone size: few; D gene: -; CDR3 DNA: TGCGCCAGCAGCCAAGTAGGAGGGGAAGGCACTGAAGCTTTCTTT; CDR3 protein: CASSQVGGEGTEAFF
J gene: TRBJ2-1; V gene: TRBV6-5; clone size: few; D gene: TRBD1; CDR3 DNA: TGTGCCAGCAGTCCCGGGACAGTGGAGCAGTTCTTC; CDR3 protein: CASSPGTVEQFF
J gene: TRBJ2-2; V gene: TRBV7-8; clone size: few; D gene: -; CDR3 DNA: TGTGCCAGCAGCTTTGTCCTCTTCACCGGGGAGCTGTTTTTT; CDR3 protein: CASSFVLFTGELFF
J gene: TRBJ2-7; V gene: TRBV29-1; clone size: -; D gene: -; CDR3 DNA: TGCAGCGTGGCCCCAACAGGGTCGCCCTACGAGCAGTACTTC; CDR3 protein: CSVAPTGSPYEQYF
J gene: TRBJ2-7; V gene: TRBV2; clone size: -; D gene: TRBD2; CDR3 DNA: TGTGCCAGCAGTGAAAGAATTCGGTTAGCGGGGAGCGAGCAGTACTTC; CDR3 protein: CASSERIRLAGSEQYF
J gene: TRBJ1-6; V gene: TRBV27; clone size: -; D gene: TRBD1; CDR3 DNA: TGTGCCATCCGGACAGGGAATTCACCCCTCCACTTT; CDR3 protein: CAIRTGNSPLHF
J gene: TRBJ2-2; V gene: TRBV15; clone size: -; D gene: TRBD1; CDR3 DNA: TGTGCCACCAGCACCAGACAGGGGCGGAACACCGGGGAGCTGTTTTTT; CDR3 protein: CATSTRQGRNTGELFF
J gene: TRBJ1-1; V gene: TRBV6-1; clone size: -; D gene: -; CDR3 DNA: TGTGCCAGCCGATGGGGGGAGAACACTGAAGCTTTCTTT; CDR3 protein: CASRWGENTEAFF
J gene: TRBJ1-1; V gene: TRBV12-3/TRBV12-4; clone size: few; D gene: -; CDR3 DNA: TGTGCCAGCAGTTCCTACAGGGCGGCTTTCTTT; CDR3 protein: CASSSYRAAFF
J gene: TRBJ1-2; V gene: TRBV6-1; clone size: many; D gene: TRBD1; CDR3 DNA: TGTGCCAGCAGCCCCTCCGGACAGGGTAACTATGGCTACACCTTC; CDR3 protein: CASSPSGQGNYGYTF
J gene: TRBJ2-5; V gene: TRBV3-1; clone size: few; D gene: -; CDR3 DNA: TGTGCCAGCAGCCAGACCGGACCCGGGGTAGAGACCCAGTACTTC; CDR3 protein: CASSQTGPGVETQYF
J gene: TRBJ2-1; V gene: TRBV19; clone size: -; D gene: TRBD2; CDR3 DNA: TGTGCCAGTTGGACTAGCGGAAACTATGAGCAGTTCTTC; CDR3 protein: CASWTSGNYEQFF
J gene: TRBJ2-5; V gene: TRBV7-2; clone size: once; D gene: -; CDR3 DNA: TGTGCCAGCAGCGAGGGACGTTCCGAGGAGACCCAGTACTTC; CDR3 protein: CASSEGRSEETQYF
J gene: TRBJ1-6; V gene: TRBV3-1; clone size: -; D gene: TRBD1; CDR3 DNA: TGTGCCAGCAGCCAATTCGGACAGGGCAATTCACCCCTCCACTTT; CDR3 protein: CASSQFGQGNSPLHF